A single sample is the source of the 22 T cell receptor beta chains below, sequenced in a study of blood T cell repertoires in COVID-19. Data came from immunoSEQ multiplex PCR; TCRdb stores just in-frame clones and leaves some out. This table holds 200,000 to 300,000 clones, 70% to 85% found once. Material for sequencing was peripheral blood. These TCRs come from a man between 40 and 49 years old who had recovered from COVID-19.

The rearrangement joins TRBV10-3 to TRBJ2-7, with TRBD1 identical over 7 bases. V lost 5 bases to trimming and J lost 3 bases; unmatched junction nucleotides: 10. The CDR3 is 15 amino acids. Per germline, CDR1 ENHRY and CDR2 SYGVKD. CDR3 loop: CAISLGQPMNYEQYF. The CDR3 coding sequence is TGTGCCATCAGTTTGGGACAGCCGATGAACTACGAGCAGTACTTC.

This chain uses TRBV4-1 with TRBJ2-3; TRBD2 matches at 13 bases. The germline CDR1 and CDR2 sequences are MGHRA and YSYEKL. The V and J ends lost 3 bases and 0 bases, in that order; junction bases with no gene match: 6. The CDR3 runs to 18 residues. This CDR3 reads CASSHLTSGRASTDTQYF. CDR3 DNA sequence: TGCGCCAGCAGCCACCTCACTAGCGGGAGGGCCAGCACAGATACGCAGTATTTT.

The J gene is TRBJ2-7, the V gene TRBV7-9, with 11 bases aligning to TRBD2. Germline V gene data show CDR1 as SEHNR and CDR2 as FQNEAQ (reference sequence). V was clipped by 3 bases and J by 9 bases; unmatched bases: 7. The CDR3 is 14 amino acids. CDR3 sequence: CASSFTSGREVQYF. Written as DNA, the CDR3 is TGTGCCAGCAGCTTCACTAGCGGGAGAGAAGTGCAGTACTTC.

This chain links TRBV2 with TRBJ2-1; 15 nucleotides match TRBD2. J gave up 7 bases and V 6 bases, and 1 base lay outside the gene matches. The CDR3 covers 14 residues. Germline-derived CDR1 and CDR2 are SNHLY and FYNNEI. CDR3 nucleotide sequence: TGTGCCAGCAGGGGGACTAGCGGGAGGAATGAGCAGTTCTTC. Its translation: CASRGTSGRNEQFF. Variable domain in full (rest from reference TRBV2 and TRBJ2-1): EPEVTQTPSHQVTQMGQEVILRCVPISNHLYFYWYRQILGQKVEFLVSFYNNEISEKSEIFDDQFSVERPDGSNFTLKIRSTKLEDSAMYFCASRGTSGRNEQFFGPGTRLTVL.

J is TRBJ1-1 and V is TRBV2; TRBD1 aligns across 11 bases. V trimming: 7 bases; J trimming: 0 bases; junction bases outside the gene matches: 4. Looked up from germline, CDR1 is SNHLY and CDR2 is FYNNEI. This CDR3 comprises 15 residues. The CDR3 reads CASTGTGGMNTEAFF. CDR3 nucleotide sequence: TGTGCCAGCACCGGGACAGGGGGTATGAACACTGAAGCTTTCTTT.

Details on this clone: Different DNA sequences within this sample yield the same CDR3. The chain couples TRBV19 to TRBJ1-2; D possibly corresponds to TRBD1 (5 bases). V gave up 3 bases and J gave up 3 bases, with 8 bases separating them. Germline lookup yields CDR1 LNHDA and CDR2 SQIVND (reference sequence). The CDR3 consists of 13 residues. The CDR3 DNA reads TGTGCCAGTAGTATCCAGGGCGACTATGGCTACACCTTC. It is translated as CASSIQGDYGYTF.

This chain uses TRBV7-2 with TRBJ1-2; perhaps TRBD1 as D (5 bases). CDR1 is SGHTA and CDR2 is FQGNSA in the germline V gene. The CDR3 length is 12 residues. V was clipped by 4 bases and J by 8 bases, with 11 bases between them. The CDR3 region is CASSWGTGGYTF. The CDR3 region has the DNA TGTGCCAGCAGCTGGGGGACTGGGGGCTACACCTTC.

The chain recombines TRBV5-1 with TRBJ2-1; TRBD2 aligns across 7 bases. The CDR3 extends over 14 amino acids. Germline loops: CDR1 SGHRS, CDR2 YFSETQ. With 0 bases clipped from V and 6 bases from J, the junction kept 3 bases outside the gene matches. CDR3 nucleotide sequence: TGCGCCAGCAGCTTGGAAGCGGGGTCCAATGAGCAGTTCTTC. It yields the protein CASSLEAGSNEQFF.

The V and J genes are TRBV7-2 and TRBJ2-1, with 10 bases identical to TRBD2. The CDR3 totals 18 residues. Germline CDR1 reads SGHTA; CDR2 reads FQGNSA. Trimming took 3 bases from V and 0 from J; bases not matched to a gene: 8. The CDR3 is CASSFSAGGPGSYNEQFF. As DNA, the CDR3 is TGTGCCAGCAGCTTTTCAGCGGGGGGGCCGGGCTCCTACAATGAGCAGTTCTTC.

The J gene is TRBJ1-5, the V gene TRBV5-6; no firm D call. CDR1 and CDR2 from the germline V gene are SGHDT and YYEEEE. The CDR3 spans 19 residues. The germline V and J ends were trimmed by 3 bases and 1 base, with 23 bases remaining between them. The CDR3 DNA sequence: TGTGCCAGCAGCTACCCGGGTCCGGCCGTAATTTGGAGCAATCAGCCCCAGCATTTT. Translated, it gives CASSYPGPAVIWSNQPQHF.

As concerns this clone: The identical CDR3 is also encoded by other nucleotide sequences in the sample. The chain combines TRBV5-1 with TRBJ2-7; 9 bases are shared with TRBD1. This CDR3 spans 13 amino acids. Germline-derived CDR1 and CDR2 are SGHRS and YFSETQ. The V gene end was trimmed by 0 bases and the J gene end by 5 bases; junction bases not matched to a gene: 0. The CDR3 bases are TGCGCCAGCAGCTTGGGACAGGGGGACGAGCAGTACTTC. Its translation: CASSLGQGDEQYF.

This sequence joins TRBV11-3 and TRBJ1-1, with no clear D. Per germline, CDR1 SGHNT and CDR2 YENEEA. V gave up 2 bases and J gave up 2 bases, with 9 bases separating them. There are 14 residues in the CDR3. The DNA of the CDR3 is TGTGCCAGCAGCTTAAGAGTCCAAAACACTGAAGCTTTCTTT. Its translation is CASSLRVQNTEAFF.

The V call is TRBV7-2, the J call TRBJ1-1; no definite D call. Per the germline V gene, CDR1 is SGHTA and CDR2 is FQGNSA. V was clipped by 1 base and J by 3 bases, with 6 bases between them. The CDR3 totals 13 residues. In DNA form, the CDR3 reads TGTGCCAGCAGCTTAGACTCCTACACTGAAGCTTTCTTT. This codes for CASSLDSYTEAFF.

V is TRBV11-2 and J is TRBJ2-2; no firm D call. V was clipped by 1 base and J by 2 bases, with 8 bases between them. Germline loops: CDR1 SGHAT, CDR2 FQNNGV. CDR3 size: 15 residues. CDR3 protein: CASSLVRVNTGELFF. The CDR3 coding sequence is TGTGCCAGCAGCTTAGTCCGGGTTAACACCGGGGAGCTGTTTTTT.

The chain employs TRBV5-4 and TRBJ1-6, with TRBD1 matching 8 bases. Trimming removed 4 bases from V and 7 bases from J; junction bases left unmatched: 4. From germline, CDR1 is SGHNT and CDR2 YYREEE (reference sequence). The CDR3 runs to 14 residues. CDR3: CASSRDRTNSPLHF. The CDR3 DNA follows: TGTGCCAGCAGCCGGGACAGGACAAATTCACCCCTCCACTTT.

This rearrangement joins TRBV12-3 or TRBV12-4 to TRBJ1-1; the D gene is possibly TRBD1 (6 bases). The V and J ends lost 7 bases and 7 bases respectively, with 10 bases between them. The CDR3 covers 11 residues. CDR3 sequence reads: CASTLGGEAFF. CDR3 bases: TGTGCCAGCACTCTAGGGGGTGAAGCTTTCTTT.

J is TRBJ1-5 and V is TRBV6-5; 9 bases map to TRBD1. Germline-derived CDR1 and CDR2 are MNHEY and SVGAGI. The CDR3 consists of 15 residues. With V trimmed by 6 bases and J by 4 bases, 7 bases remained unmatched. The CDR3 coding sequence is TGTGCCAGCAGCCTATCCGGGACAGGGAATCAGCCCCAGCATTTT. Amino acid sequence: CASSLSGTGNQPQHF.

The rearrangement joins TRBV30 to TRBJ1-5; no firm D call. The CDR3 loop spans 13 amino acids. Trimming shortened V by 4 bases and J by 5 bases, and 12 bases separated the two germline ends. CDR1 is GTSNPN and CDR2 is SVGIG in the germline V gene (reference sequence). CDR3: CAWTGGFHQPQHF. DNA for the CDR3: TGTGCCTGGACGGGAGGGTTTCATCAGCCCCAGCATTTT. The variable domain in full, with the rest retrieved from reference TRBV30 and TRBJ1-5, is SQTIHQWPATLVQPVGSPLSLECTVEGTSNPNLYWYRQAAGRGLQLLFYSVGIGQISSEVPQNLSASRPQDRQFILSSKKLLLSDSGFYLCAWTGGFHQPQHFGDGTRLSIL.

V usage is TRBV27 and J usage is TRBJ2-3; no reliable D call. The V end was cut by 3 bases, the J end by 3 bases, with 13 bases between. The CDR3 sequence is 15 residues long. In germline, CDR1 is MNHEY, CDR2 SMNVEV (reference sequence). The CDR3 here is CASSLVPGRTDTQYF. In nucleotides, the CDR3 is TGTGCCAGCAGTTTGGTTCCGGGTCGGACAGATACGCAGTATTTT.

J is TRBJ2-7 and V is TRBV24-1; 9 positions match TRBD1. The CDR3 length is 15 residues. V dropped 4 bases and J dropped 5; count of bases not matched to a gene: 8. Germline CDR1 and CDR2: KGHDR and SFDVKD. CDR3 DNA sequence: TGTGCCACCAGTGAGGCGGGGGACAGGGACCACGAGCAGTACTTC. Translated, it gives CATSEAGDRDHEQYF.

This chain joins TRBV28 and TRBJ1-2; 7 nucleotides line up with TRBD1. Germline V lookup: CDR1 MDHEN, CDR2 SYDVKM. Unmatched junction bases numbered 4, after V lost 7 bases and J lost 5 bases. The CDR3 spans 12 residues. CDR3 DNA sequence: TGTGCCAGCACGGGGACAGCATATGGCTACACCTTC. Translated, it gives CASTGTAYGYTF.

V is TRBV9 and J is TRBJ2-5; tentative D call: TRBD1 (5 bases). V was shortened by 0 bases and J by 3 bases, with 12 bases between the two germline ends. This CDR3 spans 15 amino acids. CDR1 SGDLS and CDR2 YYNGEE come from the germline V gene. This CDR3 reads CASSVVGGREETQYF. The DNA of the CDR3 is TGTGCCAGCAGCGTAGTAGGTGGCAGGGAAGAGACCCAGTACTTC.